This T cell receptor (beta chain) stems from a study of blood T cell repertoires in COVID-19. Original handling: Reference gene primer amplification gave nucleated cell count estimates. Profiling relied on immunoSEQ multiplex PCR, and the TCRdb table lists in-frame clones only, not all of them. V and J calls and clone size are given by that table; D and trimming were obtained from the DNA. The sample lists around 200,000 clones, about 81% seen once, with 9.2% in the top ten. Germline V gene lookup returns CDR1 MNHEY and CDR2 SVGAGI. The junction had 6 bases not matched to a gene; V was cut back by 6 bases and J by 4 bases. This CDR3 spans 14 amino acids. Those enrolled, adults aged 18 to 89 years, came from some 25 US areas.

The genes are TRBV6-5 and TRBJ2-1; 7 bases are a match to TRBD1. Input material: PBMCs or T cells enriched from blood (not recorded which). The clonotype was recovered from a man aged 40-55 years who had recovered from COVID-19. The CDR3 sequence: CASRYGTAYNEQFF. The DNA of the CDR3 is TGTGCCAGCAGGTATGGGACAGCGTACAATGAGCAGTTCTTC.